The source of this T cell receptor beta chain is a study of CDR3 diversity in severe acne (dated by TCRdb to about 2019). Note on this clonotype: This clone's antigen is unknown. No much larger clone exists at a distance of one base, and base qualities are not known.

Library method: PCR. The sequencer listed for this sample is Illumina HiSeq 2000. TCRdb passed the public sequencing reads through fastp at Q25 and MiXCR, retaining productive beta sequences. Every distinct CDR3 protein forms one entry, paired with its most common genes and DNA. A total of around 91,000 distinct CDR3 sequences appear in this sample, 45% to 65% of them only once. Of the sample, around 15% falls within the top ten clones. What was sequenced was blood. The sequence came from a male donor in good health, without acne.

CDR3 protein: CATSDSVPNTGELFF. The DNA sequence is as follows: TGTGCCACCAGTGATTCGGTTCCGAACACCGGGGAGCTGTTTTTT. The sequence links TRBV24-1 to TRBJ2-2; the D gene cannot be named for sure. The CDR3 contains 15 residues, cysteine and phenylalanine counted. Here the CDR3 DNA is all that survives: 45 bases in frame from base 1. Between the V and J ends, shortened by 2 bases and 0 bases respectively, the junction contains 6 bases. The germline V gene yields KGHDR for CDR1 and SFDVKD for CDR2.